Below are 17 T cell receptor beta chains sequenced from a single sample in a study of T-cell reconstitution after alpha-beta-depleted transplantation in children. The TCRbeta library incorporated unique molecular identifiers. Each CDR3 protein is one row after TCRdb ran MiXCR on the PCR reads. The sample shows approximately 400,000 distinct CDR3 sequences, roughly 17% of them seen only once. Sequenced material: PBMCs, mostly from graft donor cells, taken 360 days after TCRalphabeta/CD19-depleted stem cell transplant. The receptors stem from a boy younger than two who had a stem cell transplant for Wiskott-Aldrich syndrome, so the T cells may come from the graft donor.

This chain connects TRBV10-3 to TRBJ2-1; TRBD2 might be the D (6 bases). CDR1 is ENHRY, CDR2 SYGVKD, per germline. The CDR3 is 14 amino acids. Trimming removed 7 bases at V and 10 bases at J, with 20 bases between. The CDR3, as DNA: TGTGCCATCAAGGCGGGGTTGGACATAAAGGAGCAGTTCTTC. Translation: CAIKAGLDIKEQFF.

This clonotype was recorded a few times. This CDR3 reads CASSLVGRVYEQYF. Here the CDR3 DNA reads TGTGCCAGCAGCTTAGTCGGGAGGGTCTACGAGCAGTACTTC. The rearrangement uses TRBV7-2 and TRBJ2-7; 8 nucleotides align to TRBD2. J lost 3 bases, V lost 1 base, and 2 bases had no gene match. Looked up from germline, CDR1 is SGHTA and CDR2 is FQGNSA. The CDR3 spans 14 residues.

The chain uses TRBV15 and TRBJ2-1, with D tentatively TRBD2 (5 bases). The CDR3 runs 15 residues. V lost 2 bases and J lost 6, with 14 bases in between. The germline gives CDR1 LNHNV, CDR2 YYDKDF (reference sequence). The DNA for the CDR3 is TGTGCCACCAGCAGACACTCGGACCGGGGCAATGAGCAGTTCTTC. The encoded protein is CATSRHSDRGNEQFF.

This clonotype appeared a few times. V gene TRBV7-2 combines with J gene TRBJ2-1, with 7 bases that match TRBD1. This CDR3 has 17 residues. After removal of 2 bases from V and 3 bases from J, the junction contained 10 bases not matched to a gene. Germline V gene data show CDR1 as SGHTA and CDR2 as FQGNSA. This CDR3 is CASSLRQGQPRYNEQFF. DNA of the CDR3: TGTGCCAGCAGCTTAAGGCAGGGACAGCCACGCTACAATGAGCAGTTCTTC.

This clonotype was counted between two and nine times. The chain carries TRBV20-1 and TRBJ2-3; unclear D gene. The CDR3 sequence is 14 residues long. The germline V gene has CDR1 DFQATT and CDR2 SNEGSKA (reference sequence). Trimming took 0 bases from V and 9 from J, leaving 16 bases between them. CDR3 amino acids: CSARDPNLAGTQYF. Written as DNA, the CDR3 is TGCAGTGCTAGAGATCCCAATCTTGCTGGGACGCAGTATTTT.

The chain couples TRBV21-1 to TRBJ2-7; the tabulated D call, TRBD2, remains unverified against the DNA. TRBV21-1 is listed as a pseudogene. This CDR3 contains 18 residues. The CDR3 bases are TGTGCCAGCAGCCGCTTCAAAGGGGAGAACCGGGCTAAGTACGAGCAGTACTTC. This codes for CASSRFKGENRAKYEQYF.

The CDR3 sequence: CASLGGVDTEAFF. The CDR3 DNA follows: TGTGCCAGCTTAGGGGGGGTTGACACTGAAGCTTTCTTT. The rearrangement links TRBV12-3 or TRBV12-4 to TRBJ1-1, with a weak D call TRBD1 (6 bases). Trimming removed 8 bases at V and 3 bases at J, with 13 bases between. This CDR3 has 13 residues.

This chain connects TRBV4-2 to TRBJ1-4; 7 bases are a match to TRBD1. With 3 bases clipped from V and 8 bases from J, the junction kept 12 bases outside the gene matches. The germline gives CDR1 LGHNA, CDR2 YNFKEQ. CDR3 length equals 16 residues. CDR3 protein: CASSHPPQGGEEKLFF. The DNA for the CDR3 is TGTGCCAGCAGCCACCCACCCCAGGGGGGAGAGGAAAAACTGTTTTTT.

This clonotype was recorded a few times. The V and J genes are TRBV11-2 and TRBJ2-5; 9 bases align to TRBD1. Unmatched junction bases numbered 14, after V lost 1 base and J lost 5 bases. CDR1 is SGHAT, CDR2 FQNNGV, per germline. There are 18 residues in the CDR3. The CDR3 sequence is CASSLVGRLTGGGETQYF. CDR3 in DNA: TGTGCCAGCAGCTTAGTTGGTCGGTTGACAGGGGGAGGGGAGACCCAGTACTTC.

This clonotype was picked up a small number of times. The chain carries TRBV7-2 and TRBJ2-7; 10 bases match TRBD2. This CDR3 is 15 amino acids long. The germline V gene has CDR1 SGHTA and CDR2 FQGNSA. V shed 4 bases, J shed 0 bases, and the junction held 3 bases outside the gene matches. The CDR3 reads CASSSSGRASYEQYF. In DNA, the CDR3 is TGTGCCAGCAGCTCAAGCGGGAGGGCCTCCTACGAGCAGTACTTC.

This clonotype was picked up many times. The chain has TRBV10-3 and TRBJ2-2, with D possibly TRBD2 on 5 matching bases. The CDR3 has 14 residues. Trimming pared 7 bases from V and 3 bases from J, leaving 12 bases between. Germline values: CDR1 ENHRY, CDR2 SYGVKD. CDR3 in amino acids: CAIMPGGDTGELFF. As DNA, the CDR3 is TGTGCCATCATGCCCGGAGGCGACACCGGGGAGCTGTTTTTT.

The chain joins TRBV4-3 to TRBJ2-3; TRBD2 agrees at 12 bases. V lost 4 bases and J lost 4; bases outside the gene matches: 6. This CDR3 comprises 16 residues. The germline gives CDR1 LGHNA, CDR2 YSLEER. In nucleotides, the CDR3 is TGCGCCAGCAGCCCTCAGACTAGCGGGAGCGCAGATACGCAGTATTTT. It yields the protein CASSPQTSGSADTQYF.

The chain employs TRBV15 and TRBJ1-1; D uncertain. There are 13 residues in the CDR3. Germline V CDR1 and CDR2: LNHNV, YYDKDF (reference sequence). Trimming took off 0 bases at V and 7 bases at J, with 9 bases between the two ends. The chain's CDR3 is CATSRDALNEAFF. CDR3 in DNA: TGTGCCACCAGCAGAGATGCACTGAATGAAGCTTTCTTT.

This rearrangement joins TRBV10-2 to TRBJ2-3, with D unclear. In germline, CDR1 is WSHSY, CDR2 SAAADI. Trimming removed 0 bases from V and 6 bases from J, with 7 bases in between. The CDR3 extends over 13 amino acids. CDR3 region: CASSESPLDTQYF. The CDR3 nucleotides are TGCGCCAGCAGTGAGTCACCACTGGATACGCAGTATTTT.

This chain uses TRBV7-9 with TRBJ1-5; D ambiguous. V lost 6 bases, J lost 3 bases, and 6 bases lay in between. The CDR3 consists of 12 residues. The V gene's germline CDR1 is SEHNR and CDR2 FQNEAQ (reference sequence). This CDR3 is CASSPPNQPQHF. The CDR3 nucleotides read TGTGCCAGCAGTCCCCCCAATCAGCCCCAGCATTTT.

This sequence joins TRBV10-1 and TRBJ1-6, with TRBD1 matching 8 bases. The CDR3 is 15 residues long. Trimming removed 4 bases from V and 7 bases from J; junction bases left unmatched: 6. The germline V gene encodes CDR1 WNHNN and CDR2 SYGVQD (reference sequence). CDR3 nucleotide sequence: TGCGCCAGCAGTGCCGACAGGGGAAGGAATTCACCCCTCCACTTT. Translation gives CASSADRGRNSPLHF.

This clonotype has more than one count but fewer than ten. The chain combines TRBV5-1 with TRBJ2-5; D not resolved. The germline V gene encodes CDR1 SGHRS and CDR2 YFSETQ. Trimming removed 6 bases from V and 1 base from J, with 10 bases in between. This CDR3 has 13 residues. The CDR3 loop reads CASTRTPQETQYF. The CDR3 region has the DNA TGCGCCAGCACTCGGACGCCCCAAGAGACCCAGTACTTC.